This T cell receptor (beta chain) was recorded in a study of T cell changes during pregnancy in multiple sclerosis. Sequenced by immunoSEQ multiplex PCR; TCRdb stores in-frame clones only, minus some. Of tens of thousands of clones listed, roughly 93% are singletons. Trimming removed 3 bases from V and 4 bases from J; junction bases left unmatched: 8. The length of the CDR3 is 15 residues. In germline, CDR1 is SNHLY, CDR2 FYNNEI. The chain combines TRBV2 with TRBJ2-5; TRBD1 agrees at 7 bases. Sequencing was performed on CD8+ T cells from peripheral blood mononuclear cells, taken after pregnancy. The receptor was derived from a female donor with multiple sclerosis, enrolled in a pregnancy study. The CDR3: CASSELTGLGETQYF. The CDR3 DNA is TGTGCCAGCAGTGAGTTGACAGGGCTTGGAGAGACCCAGTACTTC.